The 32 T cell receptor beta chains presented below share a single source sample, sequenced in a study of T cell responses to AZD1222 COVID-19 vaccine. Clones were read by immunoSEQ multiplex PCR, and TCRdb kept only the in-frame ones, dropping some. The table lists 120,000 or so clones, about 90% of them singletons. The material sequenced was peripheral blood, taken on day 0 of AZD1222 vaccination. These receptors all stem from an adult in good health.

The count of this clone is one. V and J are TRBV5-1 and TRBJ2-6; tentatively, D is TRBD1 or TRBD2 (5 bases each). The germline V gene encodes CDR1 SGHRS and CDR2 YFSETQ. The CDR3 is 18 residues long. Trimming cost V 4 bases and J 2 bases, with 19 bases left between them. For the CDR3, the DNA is TGCGCCAGCAGCAAAGAAGGGGCAGGGAGCGCTGGGGCCAACGTCCTGACTTTC. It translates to CASSKEGAGSAGANVLTF.

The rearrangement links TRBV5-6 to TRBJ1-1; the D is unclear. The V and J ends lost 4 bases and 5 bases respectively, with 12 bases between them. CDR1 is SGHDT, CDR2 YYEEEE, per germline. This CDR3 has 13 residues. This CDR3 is CASSPEGFTEAFF. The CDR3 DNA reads TGTGCCAGCAGCCCCGAGGGTTTTACTGAAGCTTTCTTT.

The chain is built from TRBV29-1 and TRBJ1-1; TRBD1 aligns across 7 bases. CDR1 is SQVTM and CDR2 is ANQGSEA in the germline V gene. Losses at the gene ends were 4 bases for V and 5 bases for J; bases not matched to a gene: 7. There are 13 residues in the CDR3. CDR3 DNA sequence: TGCAGCGTTGGGAGACAGGGAGGTACTGAAGCTTTCTTT. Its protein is CSVGRQGGTEAFF.

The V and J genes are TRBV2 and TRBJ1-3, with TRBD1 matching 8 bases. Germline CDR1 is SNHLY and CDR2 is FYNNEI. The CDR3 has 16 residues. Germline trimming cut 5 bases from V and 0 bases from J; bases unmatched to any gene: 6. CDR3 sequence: CASSMTGATSGNTIYF. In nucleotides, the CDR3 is TGTGCCAGCAGTATGACAGGGGCGACCTCTGGAAACACCATATATTTT.

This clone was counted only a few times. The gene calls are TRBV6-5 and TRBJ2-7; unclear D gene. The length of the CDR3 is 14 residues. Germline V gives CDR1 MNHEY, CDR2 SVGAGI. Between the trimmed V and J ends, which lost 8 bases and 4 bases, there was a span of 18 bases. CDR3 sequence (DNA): TGTGCCAGCGGTCTACCGCCGACACCTTACGAGCAGTACTTC. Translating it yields CASGLPPTPYEQYF.

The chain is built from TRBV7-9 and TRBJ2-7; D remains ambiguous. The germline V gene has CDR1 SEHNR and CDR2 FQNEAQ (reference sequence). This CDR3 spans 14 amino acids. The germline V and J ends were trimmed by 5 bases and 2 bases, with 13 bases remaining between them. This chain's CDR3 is CASSRSVIPYEQYF. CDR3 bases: TGTGCCAGCAGCCGATCAGTGATTCCCTACGAGCAGTACTTC.

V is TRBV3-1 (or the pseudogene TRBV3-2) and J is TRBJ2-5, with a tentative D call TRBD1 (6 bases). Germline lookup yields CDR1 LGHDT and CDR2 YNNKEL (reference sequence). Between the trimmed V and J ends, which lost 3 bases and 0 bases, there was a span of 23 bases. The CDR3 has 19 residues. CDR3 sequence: CASSQQDGDTPTYQETQYF. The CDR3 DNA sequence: TGTGCCAGCAGCCAGCAAGATGGGGACACCCCGACGTACCAAGAGACCCAGTACTTC.

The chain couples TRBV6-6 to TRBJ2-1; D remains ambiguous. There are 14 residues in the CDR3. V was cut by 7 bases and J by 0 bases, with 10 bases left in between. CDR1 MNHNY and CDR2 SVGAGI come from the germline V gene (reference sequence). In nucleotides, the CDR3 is TGTGCCAGCACCGAATCCAGCTCCTACAATGAGCAGTTCTTC. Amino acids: CASTESSSYNEQFF.

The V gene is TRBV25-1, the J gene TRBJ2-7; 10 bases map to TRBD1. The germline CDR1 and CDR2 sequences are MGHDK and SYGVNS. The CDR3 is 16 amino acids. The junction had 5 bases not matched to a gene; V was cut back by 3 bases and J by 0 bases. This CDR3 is CASSETGGLSSYEQYF. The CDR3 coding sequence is TGTGCCAGCAGTGAGACAGGGGGCCTGAGCTCCTACGAGCAGTACTTC.

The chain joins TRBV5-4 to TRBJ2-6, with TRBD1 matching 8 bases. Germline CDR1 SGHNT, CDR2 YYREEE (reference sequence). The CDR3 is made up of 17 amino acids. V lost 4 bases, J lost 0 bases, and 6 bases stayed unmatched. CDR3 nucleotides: TGTGCCAGCAGCATGGGACAGGTCCACTCTGGGGCCAACGTCCTGACTTTC. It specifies CASSMGQVHSGANVLTF.

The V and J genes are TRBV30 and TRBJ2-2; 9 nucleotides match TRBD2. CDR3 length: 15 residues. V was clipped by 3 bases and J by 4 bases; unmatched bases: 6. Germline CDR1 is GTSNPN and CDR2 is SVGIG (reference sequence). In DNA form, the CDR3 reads TGTGCCTGGAGAGAGGGCGGGAGGGGCACCGGGGAGCTGTTTTTT. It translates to CAWREGGRGTGELFF.

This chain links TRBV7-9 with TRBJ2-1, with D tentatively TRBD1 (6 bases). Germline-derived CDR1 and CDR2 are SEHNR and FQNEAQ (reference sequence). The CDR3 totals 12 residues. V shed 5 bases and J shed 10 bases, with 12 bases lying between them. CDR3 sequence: CASSDRGSEQFF. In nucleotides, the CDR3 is TGTGCCAGCAGCGATAGGGGGAGCGAGCAGTTCTTC.

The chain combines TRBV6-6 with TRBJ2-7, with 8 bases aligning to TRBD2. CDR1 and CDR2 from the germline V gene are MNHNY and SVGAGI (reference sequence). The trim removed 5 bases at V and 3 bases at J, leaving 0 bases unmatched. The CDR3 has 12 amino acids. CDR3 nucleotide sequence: TGTGCCAGCAGTGGGACTAGCTACGAGCAGTACTTC. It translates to CASSGTSYEQYF.

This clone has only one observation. CDR3 bases: TGTGCCAGCAGCGTCCATTCAGGGGAGACAATATACAATGAGCAGTTCTTC. This gives the protein CASSVHSGETIYNEQFF. This rearrangement joins TRBV9 to TRBJ2-1; weak D call: TRBD1 (6 bases). The V gene lost 2 bases and the J gene lost 4 bases, with 19 bases spanning the gap. The length of the CDR3 is 17 residues. Germline values: CDR1 SGDLS, CDR2 YYNGEE. Complete variable domain (other parts from reference TRBV9 and TRBJ2-1): DSGVTQTPKHLITATGQRVTLRCSPRSGDLSVYWYQQSLDQGLQFLIQYYNGEERAKGNILERFSAQQFPDLHSELNLSSLELGDSALYFCASSVHSGETIYNEQFFGPGTRLTVL.

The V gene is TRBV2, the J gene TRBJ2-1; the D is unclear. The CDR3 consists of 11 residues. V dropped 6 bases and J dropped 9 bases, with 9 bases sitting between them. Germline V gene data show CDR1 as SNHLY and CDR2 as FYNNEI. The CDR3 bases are TGTGCCAGCAGCCCAGGCACTGAGCAGTTCTTC. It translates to CASSPGTEQFF.

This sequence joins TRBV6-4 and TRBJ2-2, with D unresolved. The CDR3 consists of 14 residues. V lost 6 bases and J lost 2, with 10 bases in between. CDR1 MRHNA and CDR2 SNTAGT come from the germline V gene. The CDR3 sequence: CASRWTDNTGELFF. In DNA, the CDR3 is TGTGCCAGCAGATGGACGGATAACACCGGGGAGCTGTTTTTT.

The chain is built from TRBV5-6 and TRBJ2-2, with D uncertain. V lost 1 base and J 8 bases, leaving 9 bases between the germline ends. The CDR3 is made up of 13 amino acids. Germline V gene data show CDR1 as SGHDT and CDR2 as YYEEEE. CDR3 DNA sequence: TGTGCCAGCAGCTTGCGTCTACTAGGGGAGCTGTTTTTT. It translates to CASSLRLLGELFF.

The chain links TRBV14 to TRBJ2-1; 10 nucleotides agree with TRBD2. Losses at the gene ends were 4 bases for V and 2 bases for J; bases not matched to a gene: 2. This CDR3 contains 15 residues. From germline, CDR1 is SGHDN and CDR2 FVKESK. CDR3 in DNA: TGTGCCAGCAGCCCTAGCGGGGGTACCTACAATGAGCAGTTCTTC. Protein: CASSPSGGTYNEQFF.

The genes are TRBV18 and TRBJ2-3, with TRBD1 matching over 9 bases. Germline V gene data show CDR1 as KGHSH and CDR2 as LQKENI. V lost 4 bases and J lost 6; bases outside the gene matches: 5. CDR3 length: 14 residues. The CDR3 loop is CASSRTGAEDTQYF. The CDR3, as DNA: TGTGCCAGCTCACGGACAGGGGCCGAGGATACGCAGTATTTT.

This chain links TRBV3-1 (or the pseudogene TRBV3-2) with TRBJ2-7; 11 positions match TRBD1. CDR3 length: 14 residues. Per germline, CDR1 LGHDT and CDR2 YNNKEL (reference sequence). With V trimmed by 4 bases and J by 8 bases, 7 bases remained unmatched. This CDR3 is CASSPGQGVTKQYF. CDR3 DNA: TGTGCCAGCAGCCCGGGACAGGGGGTAACAAAGCAGTACTTC.

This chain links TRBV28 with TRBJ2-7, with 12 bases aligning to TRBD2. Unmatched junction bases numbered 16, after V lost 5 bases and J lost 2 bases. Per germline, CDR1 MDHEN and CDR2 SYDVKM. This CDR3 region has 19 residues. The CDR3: CASSPGLAGNWKRAYEQYF. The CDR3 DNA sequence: TGTGCCAGCAGTCCAGGACTAGCGGGAAATTGGAAGAGGGCCTACGAGCAGTACTTC.

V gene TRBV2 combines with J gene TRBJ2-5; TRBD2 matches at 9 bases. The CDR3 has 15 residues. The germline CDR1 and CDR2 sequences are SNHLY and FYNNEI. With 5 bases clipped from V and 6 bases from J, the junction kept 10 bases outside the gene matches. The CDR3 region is CASSNPGTSRKTQYF. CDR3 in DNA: TGTGCCAGCAGTAACCCCGGGACTAGCAGAAAGACCCAGTACTTC.

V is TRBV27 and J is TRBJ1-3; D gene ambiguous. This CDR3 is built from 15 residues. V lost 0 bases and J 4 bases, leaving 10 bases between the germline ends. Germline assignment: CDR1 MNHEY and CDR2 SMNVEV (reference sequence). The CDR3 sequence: CASSLSAAPGNTIYF. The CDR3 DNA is TGTGCCAGCAGTTTATCCGCAGCTCCCGGAAACACCATATATTTT.

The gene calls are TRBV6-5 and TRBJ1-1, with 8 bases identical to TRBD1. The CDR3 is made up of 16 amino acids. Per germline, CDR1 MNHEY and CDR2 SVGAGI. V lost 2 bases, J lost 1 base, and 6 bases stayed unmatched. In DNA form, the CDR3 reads TGTGCCAGCAGTTACCTCTGGGACAGGAGGAACACTGAAGCTTTCTTT. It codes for CASSYLWDRRNTEAFF.

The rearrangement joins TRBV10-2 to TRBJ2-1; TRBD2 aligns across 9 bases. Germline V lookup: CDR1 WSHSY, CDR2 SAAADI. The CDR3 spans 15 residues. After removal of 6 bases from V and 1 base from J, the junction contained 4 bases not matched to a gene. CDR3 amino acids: CASRASGISYNEQFF. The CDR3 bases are TGCGCCAGCAGGGCTAGCGGGATATCCTACAATGAGCAGTTCTTC.

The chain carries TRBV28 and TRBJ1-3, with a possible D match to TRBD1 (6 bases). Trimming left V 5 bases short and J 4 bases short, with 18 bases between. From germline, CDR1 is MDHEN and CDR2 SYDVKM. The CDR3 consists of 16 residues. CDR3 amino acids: CASSPLLTGSGNTIYF. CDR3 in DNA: TGTGCCAGCAGTCCCCTTCTAACAGGGTCCGGAAACACCATATATTTT. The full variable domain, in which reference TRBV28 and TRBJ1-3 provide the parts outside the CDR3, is DVKVTQSSRYLVKRTGEKVFLECVQDMDHENMFWYRQDPGLGLRLIYFSYDVKMKEKGDIPEGYSVSREKKERFSLILESASTNQTSMYLCASSPLLTGSGNTIYFGEGSWLTVV.

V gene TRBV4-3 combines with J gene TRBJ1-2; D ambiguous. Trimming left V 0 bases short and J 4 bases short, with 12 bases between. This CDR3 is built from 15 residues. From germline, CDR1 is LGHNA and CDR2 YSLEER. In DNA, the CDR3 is TGCGCCAGCAGCCAAGATCGCTACGGACCCTATGGCTACACCTTC. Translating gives CASSQDRYGPYGYTF.

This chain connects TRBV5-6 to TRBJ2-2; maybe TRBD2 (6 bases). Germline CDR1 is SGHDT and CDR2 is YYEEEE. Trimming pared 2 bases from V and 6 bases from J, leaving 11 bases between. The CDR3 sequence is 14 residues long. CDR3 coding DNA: TGTGCCAGCAGCTTAGGCACTAGCCCCGGGGAGCTGTTTTTT. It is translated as CASSLGTSPGELFF.

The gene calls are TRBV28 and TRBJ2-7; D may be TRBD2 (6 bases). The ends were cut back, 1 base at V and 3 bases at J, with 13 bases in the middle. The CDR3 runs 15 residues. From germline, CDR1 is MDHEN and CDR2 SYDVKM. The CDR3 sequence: CASSLSAGRFYEQYF. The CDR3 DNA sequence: TGTGCCAGCAGTTTATCCGCGGGACGGTTCTACGAGCAGTACTTC.

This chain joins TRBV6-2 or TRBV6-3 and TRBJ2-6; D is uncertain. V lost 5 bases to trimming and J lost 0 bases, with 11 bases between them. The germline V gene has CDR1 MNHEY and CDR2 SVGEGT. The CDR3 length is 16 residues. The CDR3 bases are TGTGCCAGCAGTATTTACACTACCTCTGGGGCCAACGTCCTGACTTTC. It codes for CASSIYTTSGANVLTF.

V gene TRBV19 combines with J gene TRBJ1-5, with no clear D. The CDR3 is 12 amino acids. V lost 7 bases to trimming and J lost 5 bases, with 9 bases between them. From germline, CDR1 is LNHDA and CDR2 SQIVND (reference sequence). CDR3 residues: CASTTNYQPQHF. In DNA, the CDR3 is TGTGCCAGTACTACTAATTATCAGCCCCAGCATTTT.

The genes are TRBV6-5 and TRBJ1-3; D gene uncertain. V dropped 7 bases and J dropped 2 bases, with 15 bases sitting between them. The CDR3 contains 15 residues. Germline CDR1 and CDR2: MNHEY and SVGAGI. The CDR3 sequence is CASTLSRVTGNTIYF. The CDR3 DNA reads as TGTGCCAGCACCCTTAGTCGGGTTACTGGAAACACCATATATTTT.